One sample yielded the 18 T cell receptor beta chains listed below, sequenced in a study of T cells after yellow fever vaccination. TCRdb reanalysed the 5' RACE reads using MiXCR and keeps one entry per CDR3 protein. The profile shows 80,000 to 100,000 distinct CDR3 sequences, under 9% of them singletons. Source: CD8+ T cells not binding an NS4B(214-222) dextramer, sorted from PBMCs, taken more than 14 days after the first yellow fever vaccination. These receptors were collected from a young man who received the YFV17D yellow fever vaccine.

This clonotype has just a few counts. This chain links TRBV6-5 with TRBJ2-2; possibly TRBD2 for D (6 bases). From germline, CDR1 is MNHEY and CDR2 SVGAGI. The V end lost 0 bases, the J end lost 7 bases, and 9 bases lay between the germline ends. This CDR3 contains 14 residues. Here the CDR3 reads CASSYSMGGGELFF. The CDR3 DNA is TGTGCCAGCAGTTACTCGATGGGGGGCGGGGAGCTGTTTTTT.

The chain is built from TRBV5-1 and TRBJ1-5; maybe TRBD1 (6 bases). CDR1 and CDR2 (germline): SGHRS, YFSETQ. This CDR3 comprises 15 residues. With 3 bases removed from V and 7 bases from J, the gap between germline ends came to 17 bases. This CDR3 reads CASSSLPGRGQPQHF. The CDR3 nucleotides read TGCGCCAGCAGCTCCCTCCCCGGCAGGGGACAGCCCCAGCATTTT.

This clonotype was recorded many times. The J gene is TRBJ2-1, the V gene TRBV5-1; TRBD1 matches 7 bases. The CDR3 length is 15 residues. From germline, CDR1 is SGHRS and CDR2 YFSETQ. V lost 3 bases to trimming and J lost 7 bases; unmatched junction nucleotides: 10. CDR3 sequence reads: CASSSTQGMVNEQFF. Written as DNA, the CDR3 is TGCGCCAGCAGCTCGACACAGGGGATGGTAAATGAGCAGTTCTTC.

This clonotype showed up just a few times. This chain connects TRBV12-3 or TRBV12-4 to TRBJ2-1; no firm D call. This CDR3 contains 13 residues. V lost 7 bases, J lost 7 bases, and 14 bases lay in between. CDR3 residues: CASNTPGGNEQFF. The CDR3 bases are TGTGCCAGCAACACCCCGGGTGGTAATGAGCAGTTCTTC.

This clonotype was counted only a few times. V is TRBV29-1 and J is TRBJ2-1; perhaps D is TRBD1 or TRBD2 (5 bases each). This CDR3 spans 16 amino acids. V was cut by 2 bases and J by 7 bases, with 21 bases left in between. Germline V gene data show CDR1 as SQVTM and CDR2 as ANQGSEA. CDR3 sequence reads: CSVEPRDRRHLNEQFF. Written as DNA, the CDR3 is TGCAGCGTTGAACCACGGGACCGCCGACACCTGAATGAGCAGTTCTTC.

CDR3 nucleotide sequence: TGTGCCAGCAGCCCCAGGGGACTAGCTGGATACGAGCAGTACTTC. Its protein is CASSPRGLAGYEQYF. The J gene is TRBJ2-7, the V gene TRBV7-2; 9 bases are a match to TRBD2. The V gene end was trimmed by 5 bases and the J gene end by 4 bases; junction bases not matched to a gene: 9. CDR1 and CDR2 (germline): SGHTA, FQGNSA. This CDR3 has 15 amino acids.

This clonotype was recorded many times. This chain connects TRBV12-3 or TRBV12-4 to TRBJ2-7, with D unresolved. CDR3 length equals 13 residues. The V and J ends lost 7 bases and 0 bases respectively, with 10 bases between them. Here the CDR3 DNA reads TGTGCCAGCACGTGGCAGATCTCCTACGAGCAGTACTTC. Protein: CASTWQISYEQYF.

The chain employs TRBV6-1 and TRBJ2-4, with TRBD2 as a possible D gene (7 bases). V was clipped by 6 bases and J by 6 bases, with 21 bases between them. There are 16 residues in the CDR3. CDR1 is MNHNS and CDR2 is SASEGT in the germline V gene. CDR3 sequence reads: CASSPVGGRWGNIQYF. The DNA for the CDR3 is TGTGCCAGCAGCCCGGTGGGGGGGCGATGGGGAAACATTCAGTACTTC.

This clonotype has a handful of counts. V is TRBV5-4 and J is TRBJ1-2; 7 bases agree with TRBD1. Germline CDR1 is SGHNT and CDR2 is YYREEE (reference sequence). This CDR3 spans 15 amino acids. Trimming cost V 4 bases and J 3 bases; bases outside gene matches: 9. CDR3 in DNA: TGTGCCAGCAGCCAGCCGACAGGGCAGGACTATGGCTACACCTTC. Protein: CASSQPTGQDYGYTF.

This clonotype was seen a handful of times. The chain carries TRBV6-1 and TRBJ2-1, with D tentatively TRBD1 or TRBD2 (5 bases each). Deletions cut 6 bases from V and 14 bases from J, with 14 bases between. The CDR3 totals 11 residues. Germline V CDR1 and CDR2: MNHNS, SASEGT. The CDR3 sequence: CASRIQGAEFF. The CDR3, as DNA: TGTGCCAGCAGGATTCAGGGAGCGGAGTTCTTC.

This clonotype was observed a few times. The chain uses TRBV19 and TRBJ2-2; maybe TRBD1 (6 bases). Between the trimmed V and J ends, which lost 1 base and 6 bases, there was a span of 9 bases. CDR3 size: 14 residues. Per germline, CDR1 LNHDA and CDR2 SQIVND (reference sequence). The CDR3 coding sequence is TGTGCCAGTAGTATAGCCCAGGGGTCCGGGGAGCTGTTTTTT. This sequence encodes CASSIAQGSGELFF. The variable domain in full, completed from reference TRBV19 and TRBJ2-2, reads DGGITQSPKYLFRKEGQNVTLSCEQNLNHDAMYWYRQDPGQGLRLIYYSQIVNDFQKGDIAEGYSVSREKKESFPLTVTSAQKNPTAFYLCASSIAQGSGELFFGEGSRLTVL.

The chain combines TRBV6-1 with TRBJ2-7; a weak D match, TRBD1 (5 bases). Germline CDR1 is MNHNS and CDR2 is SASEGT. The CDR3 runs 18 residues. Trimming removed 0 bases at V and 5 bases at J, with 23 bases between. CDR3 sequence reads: CASSEALYRPFSLNEQYF. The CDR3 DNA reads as TGTGCCAGCAGTGAAGCGCTGTACAGGCCTTTTAGCCTCAACGAGCAGTACTTC.

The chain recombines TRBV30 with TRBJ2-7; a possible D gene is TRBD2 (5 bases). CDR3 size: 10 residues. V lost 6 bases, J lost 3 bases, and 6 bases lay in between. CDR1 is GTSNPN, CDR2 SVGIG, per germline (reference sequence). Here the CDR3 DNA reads TGTGCCTGTGGGAGCTACGAGCAGTACTTC. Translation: CACGSYEQYF. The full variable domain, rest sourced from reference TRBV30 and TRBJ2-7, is SQTIHQWPATLVQPVGSPLSLECTVEGTSNPNLYWYRQAAGRGLQLLFYSVGIGQISSEVPQNLSASRPQDRQFILSSKKLLLSDSGFYLCACGSYEQYFGPGTRLTVT.

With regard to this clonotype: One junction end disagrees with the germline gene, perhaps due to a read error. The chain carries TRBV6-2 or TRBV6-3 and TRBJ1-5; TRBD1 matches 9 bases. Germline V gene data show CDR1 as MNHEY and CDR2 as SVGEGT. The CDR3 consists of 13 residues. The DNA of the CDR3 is TGTGCCAGCAGTGGGACAGGGTATCAGCCCCTGCATTTT. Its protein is CASSGTGYQPLHF.

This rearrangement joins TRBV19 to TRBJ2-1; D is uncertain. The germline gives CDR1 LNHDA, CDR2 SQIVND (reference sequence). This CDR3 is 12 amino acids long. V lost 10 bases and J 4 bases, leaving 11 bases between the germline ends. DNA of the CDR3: TGTGCCACCCAGTACGGATACAATGAGCAGTTCTTC. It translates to CATQYGYNEQFF.

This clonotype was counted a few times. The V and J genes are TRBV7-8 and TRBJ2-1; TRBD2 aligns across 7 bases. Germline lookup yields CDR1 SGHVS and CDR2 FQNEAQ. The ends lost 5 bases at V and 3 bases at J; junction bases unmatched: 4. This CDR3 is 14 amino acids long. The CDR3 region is CASSPRTSYNEQFF. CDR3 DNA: TGTGCCAGCAGCCCAAGGACTAGCTACAATGAGCAGTTCTTC.

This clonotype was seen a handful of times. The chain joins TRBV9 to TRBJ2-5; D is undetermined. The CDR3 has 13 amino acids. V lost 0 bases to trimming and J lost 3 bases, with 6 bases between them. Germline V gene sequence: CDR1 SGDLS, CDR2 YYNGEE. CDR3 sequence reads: CASSVEHEETQYF. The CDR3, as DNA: TGTGCCAGCAGCGTAGAACATGAAGAGACCCAGTACTTC. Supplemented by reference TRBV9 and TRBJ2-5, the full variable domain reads DSGVTQTPKHLITATGQRVTLRCSPRSGDLSVYWYQQSLDQGLQFLIQYYNGEERAKGNILERFSAQQFPDLHSELNLSSLELGDSALYFCASSVEHEETQYFGPGTRLLVL.

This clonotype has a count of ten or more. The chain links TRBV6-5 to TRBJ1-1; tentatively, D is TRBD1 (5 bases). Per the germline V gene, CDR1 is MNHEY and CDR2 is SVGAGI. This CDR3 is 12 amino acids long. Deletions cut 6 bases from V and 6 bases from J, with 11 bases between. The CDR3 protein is CASRAGLSEAFF. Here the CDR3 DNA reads TGTGCCAGCAGGGCAGGGCTATCTGAAGCTTTCTTT.